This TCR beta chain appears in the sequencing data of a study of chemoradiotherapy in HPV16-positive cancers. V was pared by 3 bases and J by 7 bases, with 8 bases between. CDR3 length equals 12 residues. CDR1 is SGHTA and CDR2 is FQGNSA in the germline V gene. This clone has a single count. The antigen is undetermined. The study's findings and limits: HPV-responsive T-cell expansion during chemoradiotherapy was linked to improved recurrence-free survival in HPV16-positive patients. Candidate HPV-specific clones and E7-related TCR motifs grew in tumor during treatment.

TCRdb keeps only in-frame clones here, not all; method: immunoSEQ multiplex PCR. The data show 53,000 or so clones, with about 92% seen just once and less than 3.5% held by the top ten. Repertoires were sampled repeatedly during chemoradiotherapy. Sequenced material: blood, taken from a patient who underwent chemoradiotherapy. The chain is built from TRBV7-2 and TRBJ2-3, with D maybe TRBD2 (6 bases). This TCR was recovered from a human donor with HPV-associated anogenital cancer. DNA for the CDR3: TGTGCCAGCAGCTTGGGGACTTATACGCAGTATTTT. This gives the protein CASSLGTYTQYF. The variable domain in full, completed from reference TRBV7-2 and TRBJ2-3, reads GAGVSQSPSNKVTEKGKDVELRCDPISGHTALYWYRQSLGQGLEFLIYFQGNSAPDKSGLPSDRFSAERTGGSVSTLTIQRTQQEDSAVYLCASSLGTYTQYFGPGTRLTVL.